The T cell receptor (beta chain) described here comes from a study of shared clonotypes between healthy human individuals. Study observations and caveats: The authors expected sequencing depth to affect clonotype sharing among donors.

Clones were read by immunoSEQ multiplex PCR, and TCRdb kept only the in-frame ones, dropping some. In the table there are over 300,000 clones, 87% of which are singletons. V lost 3 bases, J lost 6 bases, and 9 bases lay in between. CDR3 length: 13 amino acids. The germline V gene has CDR1 SEHNR and CDR2 FQNEAQ (reference sequence). This clone was recorded a few times. The antigen is undetermined. The specimen sequenced was memory CD8+ T cells sorted from blood. Documented subset: CD45RO+ cells pooled with CCR7-negative TemRA cells. The rearrangement joins TRBV7-9 to TRBJ1-3; D not certain. This receptor was taken from a man aged 18 to 29 in good health. The CDR3 DNA reads TGTGCCAGCAGCTTTCACCGGGTAAACACCATATATTTT. This translates into CASSFHRVNTIYF.